These T cell receptor beta chains were read from a single sample in a study of shared T cell receptors in the human thymus. The table came from immunoSEQ multiplex PCR; TCRdb's copy has only in-frame clones and leaves some out. The sample records hundreds of thousands of clones, roughly 86% being singletons. These data also formed part of another study, on human thymus T cells.

Sequenced input: thymocytes. The receptors were gathered from a boy younger than two with a congenital heart defect. CDR3s include the opening cysteine and the closing phenylalanine or tryptophan. The D gene is left open where the match is weak. Rows give clone size only sometimes, using once, few, many, or a class for an expanded clone.

>TRBJ1-6|TRBV6-4|TRBD1|NA|14
CASSRTGDNSPLHF
TGTGCCAGCTCCCGGACAGGGGATAATTCACCCCTCCACTTT
>TRBJ2-1|TRBV27|NA|NA|14
CASNIQRAYNEQFF
TGTGCCAGCAATATCCAGCGGGCCTACAATGAGCAGTTCTTC
>TRBJ2-7|TRBV11-2|NA|NA|15
CASSLDRLPRFEQYF
TGTGCCAGCAGCTTAGATAGACTACCCCGCTTCGAGCAGTACTTC
>TRBJ1-1|TRBV29-1|NA|NA|13
CSVRWGGHTEAFF
TGCAGCGTCCGATGGGGGGGGCACACTGAAGCTTTCTTT
>TRBJ2-7|TRBV6-5|TRBD2|once|14
CASSPHVLADEQYF
TGTGCCAGCAGCCCCCATGTTCTAGCGGACGAGCAGTACTTC
>TRBJ2-7|TRBV6-6|TRBD1|NA|16
CASSHPTGTGTYEQYF
TGTGCCAGCAGTCACCCCACCGGGACAGGAACCTACGAGCAGTACTTC
>TRBJ2-7|TRBV14|TRBD1|NA|17
CASSQGPRTGRSYEQYF
TGTGCCAGCAGCCAAGGCCCTCGGACAGGCCGCTCCTACGAGCAGTACTTC
>TRBJ2-2|TRBV7-9|TRBD2|few|15
CASSHHSGRTGELFF
TGTGCCAGCAGCCATCATAGCGGGAGGACCGGGGAGCTGTTTTTT
>TRBJ1-1|TRBV25-1|TRBD1|NA|14
CASSESGTGSEAFF
TGTGCCAGCAGTGAATCGGGGACAGGGTCTGAAGCTTTCTTT
>TRBJ2-3|TRBV7-6|TRBD1|NA|15
CASSGTGNGSDAQYF
TGTGCCAGCAGCGGGACAGGGAATGGCTCAGATGCGCAGTATTTT
>TRBJ2-1|TRBV15|TRBD2|NA|22
CATSRASRDRWTSGRDFWEQFF
TGTGCCACCAGCAGGGCGTCTCGGGACAGGTGGACTAGCGGGAGGGATTTCTGGGAGCAGTTCTTC
>TRBJ2-7|TRBV28|NA|once|15
CASSPIRDLAYEQYF
TGTGCCAGCAGCCCGATCAGGGATTTAGCCTACGAGCAGTACTTC
>TRBJ2-7|TRBV2|TRBD2|NA|15
CASRGTSGISYEQYF
TGTGCCAGCAGAGGGACTAGCGGGATCTCCTACGAGCAGTACTTC
>TRBJ1-3|TRBV25-1|NA|NA|16
CASSESDTNSGNTIYF
TGTGCCAGCAGTGAGTCGGACACTAACTCTGGAAACACCATATATTTT
>TRBJ2-5|TRBV4-2|TRBD2|few|16
CASSQVSGWSGETQYF
TGTGCCAGCAGCCAAGTTAGCGGGTGGAGTGGGGAGACCCAGTACTTC
>TRBJ2-7|TRBV28|TRBD2|NA|16
CASSPAPGLAGGEQYF
TGTGCCAGCAGTCCAGCCCCGGGACTAGCGGGAGGCGAGCAGTACTTC
>TRBJ2-7|TRBV7-3|TRBD1|NA|15
CASSPKGDRWDEQYF
TGTGCCAGCAGCCCTAAGGGGGACAGGTGGGACGAGCAGTACTTC
>TRBJ2-7|TRBV6-5|TRBD2|NA|15
CASTTGGGSSYEQYF
TGTGCCAGCACTACCGGAGGCGGGAGCTCCTACGAGCAGTACTTC
>TRBJ1-6|TRBV15|TRBD1|NA|21
CATSRDGGKTGGKTSNSPLHF
TGTGCCACCAGCAGAGATGGGGGAAAGACAGGGGGCAAGACGAGCAATTCGCCCCTCCACTTT
>TRBJ2-1|TRBV27|TRBD2|NA|15
CASRLAGSSYNEQFF
TGTGCCAGCCGATTAGCGGGAAGCTCCTACAATGAGCAGTTCTTC